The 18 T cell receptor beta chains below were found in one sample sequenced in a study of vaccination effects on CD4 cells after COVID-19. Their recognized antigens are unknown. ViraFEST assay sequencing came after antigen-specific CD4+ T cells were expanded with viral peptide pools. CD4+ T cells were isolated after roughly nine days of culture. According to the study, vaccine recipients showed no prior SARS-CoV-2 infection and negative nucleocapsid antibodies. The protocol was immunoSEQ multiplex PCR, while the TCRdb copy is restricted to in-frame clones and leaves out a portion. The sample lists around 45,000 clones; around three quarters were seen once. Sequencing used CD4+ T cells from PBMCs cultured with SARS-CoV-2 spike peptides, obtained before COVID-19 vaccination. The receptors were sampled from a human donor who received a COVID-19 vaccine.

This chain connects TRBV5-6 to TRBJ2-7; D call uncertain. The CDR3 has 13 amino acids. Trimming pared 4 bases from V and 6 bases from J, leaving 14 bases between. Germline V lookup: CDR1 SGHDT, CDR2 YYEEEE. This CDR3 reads CASSPGVTFEQYV. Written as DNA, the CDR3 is TGTGCCAGCAGCCCGGGCGTCACGTTCGAGCAGTACGTC.

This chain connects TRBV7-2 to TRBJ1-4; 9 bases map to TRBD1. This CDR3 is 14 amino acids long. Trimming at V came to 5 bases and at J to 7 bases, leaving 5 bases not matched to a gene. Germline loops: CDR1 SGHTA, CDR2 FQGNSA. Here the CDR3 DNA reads TGTGCCAGCAGCGTGGACAGGGGAAGTGAAAAACTGTTTTTT. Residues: CASSVDRGSEKLFF.

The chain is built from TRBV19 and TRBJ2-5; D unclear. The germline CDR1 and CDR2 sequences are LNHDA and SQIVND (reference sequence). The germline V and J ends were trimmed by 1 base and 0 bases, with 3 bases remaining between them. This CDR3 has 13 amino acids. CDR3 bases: TGTGCCAGTAGTATAGGAGACCAAGAGACCCAGTACTTC. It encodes CASSIGDQETQYF.

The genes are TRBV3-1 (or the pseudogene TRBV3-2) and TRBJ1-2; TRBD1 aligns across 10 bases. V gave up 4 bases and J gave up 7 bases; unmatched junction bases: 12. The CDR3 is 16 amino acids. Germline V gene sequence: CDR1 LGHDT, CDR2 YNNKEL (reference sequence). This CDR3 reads CASSPGRGTGVSGYTF. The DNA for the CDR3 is TGTGCCAGCAGCCCGGGAAGGGGGACAGGGGTCTCTGGCTACACCTTC.

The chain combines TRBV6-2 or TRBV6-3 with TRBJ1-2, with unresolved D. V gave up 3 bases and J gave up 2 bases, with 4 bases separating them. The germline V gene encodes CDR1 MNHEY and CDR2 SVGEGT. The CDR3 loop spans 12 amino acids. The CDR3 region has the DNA TGTGCCAGCAGTTATTTAAACTATGGCTACACCTTC. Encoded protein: CASSYLNYGYTF.

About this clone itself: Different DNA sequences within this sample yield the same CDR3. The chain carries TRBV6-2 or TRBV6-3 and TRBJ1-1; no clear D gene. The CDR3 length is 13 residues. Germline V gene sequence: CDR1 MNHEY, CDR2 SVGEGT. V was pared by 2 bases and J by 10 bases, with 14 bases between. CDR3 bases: TGTGCCAGCAGTTACAGCACGGGCTTCGCAGCTTTCTTT. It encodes CASSYSTGFAAFF.

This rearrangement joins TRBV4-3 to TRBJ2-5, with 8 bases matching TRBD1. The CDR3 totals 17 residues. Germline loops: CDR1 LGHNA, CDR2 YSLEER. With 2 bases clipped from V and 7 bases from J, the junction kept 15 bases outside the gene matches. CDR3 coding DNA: TGCGCCAGCAGCCAAAACCCCCACAGGGGGAATATTGGGACCCAGTACTTC. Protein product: CASSQNPHRGNIGTQYF.

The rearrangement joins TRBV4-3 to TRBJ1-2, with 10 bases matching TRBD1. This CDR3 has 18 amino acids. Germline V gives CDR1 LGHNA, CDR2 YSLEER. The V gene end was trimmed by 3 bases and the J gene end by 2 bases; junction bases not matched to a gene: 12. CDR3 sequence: CASSHPKASGQGNYGYTF. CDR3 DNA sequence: TGCGCCAGCAGCCATCCAAAGGCTTCGGGACAGGGGAACTATGGCTACACCTTC.

The CDR3: CASSLISGRTPGQFF. The CDR3 DNA reads as TGTGCCAGCTCCCTAATTTCAGGACGGACGCCGGGGCAGTTCTTC. The chain joins TRBV18 to TRBJ2-1; no reliable D call. The V end was cut by 6 bases, the J end by 12 bases, with 24 bases between. The V gene's germline CDR1 is KGHSH and CDR2 LQKENI. The CDR3 sequence is 15 residues long.

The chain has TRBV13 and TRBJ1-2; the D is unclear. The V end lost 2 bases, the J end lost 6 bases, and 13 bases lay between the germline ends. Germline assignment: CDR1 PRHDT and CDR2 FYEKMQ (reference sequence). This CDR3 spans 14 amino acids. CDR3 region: CASSLSTRGNGYTF. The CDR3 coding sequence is TGTGCCAGCAGCTTAAGCACCCGTGGAAATGGCTACACCTTC.

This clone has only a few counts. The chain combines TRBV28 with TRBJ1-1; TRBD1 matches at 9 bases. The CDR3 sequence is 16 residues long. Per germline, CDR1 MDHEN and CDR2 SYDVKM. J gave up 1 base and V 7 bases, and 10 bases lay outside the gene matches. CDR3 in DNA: TGTGCCAGCATCGAAGGGCTGGGACAGGGGAACACTGAAGCTTTCTTT. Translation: CASIEGLGQGNTEAFF.

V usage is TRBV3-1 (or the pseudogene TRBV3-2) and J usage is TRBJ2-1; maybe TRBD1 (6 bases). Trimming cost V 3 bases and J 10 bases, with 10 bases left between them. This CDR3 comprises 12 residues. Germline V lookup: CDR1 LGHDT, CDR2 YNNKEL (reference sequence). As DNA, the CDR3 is TGTGCCAGCAGCCACAGGGGCTGGGAGCAGTTCTTC. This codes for CASSHRGWEQFF.

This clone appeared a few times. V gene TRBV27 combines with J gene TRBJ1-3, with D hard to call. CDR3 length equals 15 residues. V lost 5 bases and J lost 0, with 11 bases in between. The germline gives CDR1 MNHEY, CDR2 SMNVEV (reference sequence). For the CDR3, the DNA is TGTGCCAGCAGTAGGAACGGAAACTCTGGAAACACCATATATTTT. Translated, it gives CASSRNGNSGNTIYF.

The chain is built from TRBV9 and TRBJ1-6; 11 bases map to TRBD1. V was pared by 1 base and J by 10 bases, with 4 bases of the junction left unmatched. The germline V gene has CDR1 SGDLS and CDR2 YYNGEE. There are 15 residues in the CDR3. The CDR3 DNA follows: TGTGCCAGCAGCGTAAGGGGACAGGGGGGCTCACCCCTCCACTTT. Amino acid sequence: CASSVRGQGGSPLHF. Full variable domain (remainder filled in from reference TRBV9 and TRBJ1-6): DSGVTQTPKHLITATGQRVTLRCSPRSGDLSVYWYQQSLDQGLQFLIQYYNGEERAKGNILERFSAQQFPDLHSELNLSSLELGDSALYFCASSVRGQGGSPLHFGNGTRLTVT.

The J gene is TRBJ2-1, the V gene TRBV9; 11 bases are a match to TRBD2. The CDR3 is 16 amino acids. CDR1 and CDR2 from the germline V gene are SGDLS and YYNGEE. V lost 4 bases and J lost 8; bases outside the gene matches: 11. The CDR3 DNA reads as TGTGCCAGCAGCCCAAGGGGTAGCGGGGGGGCCTATGAGCAGTTCTTC. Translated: CASSPRGSGGAYEQFF.

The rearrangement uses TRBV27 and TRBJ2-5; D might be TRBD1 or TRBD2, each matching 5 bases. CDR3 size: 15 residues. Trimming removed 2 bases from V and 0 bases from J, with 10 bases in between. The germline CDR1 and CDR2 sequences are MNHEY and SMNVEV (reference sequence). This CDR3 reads CASSLGGFYQETQYF. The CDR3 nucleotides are TGTGCCAGCAGTTTAGGGGGATTTTACCAAGAGACCCAGTACTTC.

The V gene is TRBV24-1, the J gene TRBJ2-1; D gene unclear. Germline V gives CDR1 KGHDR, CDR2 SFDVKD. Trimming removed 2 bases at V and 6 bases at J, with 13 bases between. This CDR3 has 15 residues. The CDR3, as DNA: TGTGCCACCAGTGATTCGCCAGGCAACATCAATGAGCAGTTCTTC. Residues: CATSDSPGNINEQFF.

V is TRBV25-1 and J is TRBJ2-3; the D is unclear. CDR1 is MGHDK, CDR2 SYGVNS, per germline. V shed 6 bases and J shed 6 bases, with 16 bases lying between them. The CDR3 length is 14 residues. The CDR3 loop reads CASRSTVRRDTQYF. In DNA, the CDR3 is TGTGCCAGCAGATCGACGGTTCGGCGTGATACGCAGTATTTT.